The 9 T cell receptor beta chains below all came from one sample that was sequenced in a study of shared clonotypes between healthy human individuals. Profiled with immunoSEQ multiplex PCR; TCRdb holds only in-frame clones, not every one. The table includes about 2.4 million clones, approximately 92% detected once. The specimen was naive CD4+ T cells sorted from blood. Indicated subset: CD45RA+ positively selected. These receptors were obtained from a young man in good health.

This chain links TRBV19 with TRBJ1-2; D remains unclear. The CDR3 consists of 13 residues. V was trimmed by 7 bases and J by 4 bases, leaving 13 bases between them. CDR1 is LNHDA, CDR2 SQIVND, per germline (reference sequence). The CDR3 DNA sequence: TGTGCCAGTACCTTGTCAGATCTCTATGGCTACACCTTC. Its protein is CASTLSDLYGYTF.

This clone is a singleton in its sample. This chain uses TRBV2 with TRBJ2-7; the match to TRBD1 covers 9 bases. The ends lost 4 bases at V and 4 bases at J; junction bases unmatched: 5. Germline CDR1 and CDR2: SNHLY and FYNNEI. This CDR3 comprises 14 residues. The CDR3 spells CASSGTGERYEQYF. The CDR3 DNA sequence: TGTGCCAGCAGTGGGACAGGGGAGCGGTACGAGCAGTACTTC.

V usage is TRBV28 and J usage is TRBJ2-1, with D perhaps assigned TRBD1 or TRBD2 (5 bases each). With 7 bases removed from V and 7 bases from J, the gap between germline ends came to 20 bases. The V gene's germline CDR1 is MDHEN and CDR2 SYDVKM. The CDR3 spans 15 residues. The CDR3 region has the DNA TGTGCCAGCATTCCTCCCGGGACCGGTAAGAATGAGCAGTTCTTC. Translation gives CASIPPGTGKNEQFF.

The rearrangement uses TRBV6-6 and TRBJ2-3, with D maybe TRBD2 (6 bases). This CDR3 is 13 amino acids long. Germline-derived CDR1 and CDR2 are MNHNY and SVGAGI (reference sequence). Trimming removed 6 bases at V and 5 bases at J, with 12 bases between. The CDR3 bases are TGTGCCAGCAGACGCTCGGGGGTAGATACGCAGTATTTT. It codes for CASRRSGVDTQYF.

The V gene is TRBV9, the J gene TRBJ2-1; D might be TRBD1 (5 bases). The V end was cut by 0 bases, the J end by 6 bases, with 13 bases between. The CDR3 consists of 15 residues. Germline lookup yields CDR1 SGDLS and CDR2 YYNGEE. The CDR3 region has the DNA TGTGCCAGCAGCGTAGGTGTGACAGAGGCCAATGAGCAGTTCTTC. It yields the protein CASSVGVTEANEQFF.

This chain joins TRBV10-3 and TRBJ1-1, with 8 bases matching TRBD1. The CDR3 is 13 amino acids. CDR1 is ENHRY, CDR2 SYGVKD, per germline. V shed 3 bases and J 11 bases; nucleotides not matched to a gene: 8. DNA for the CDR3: TGTGCCATCAGTGATGGGGGACAGGTGGTGGCTTTCTTT. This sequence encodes CAISDGGQVVAFF.

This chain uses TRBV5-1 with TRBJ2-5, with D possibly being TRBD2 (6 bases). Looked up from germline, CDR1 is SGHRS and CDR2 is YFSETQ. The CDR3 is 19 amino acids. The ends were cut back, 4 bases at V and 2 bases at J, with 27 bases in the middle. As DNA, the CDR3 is TGCGCCAGCAGCGCCGGTTCTCCGGCCAGGGCGGGGCGGCAAGAGACCCAGTACTTC. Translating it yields CASSAGSPARAGRQETQYF.

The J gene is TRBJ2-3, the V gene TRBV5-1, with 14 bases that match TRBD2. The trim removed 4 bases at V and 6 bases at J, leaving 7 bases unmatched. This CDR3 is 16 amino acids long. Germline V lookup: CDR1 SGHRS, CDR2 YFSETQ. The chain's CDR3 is CASSTRLAGGPDTQYF. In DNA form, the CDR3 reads TGCGCCAGCAGCACCCGACTAGCGGGAGGGCCGGATACGCAGTATTTT.

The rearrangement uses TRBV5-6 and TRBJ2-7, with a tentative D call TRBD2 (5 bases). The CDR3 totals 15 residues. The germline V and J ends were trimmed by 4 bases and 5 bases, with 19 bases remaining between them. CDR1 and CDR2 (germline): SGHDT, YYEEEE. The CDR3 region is CASSPRLAMGNEQYF. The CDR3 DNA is TGTGCCAGCAGCCCCCGTTTAGCGATGGGGAACGAGCAGTACTTC.